A single sample is the source of the 9 T cell receptor beta chains below, sequenced in a study of T cells after posttransplantation cyclophosphamide. This table comes from immunoSEQ multiplex PCR, and its TCRdb copy is limited to in-frame clones, with some not included. The table lists 15,000 to 20,000 clones, 70% to 85% of them singletons. A marrow graft followed busulfan-fludarabine conditioning, with cyclophosphamide on days +3 and +4. This material consisted of PBMCs, taken after an allogeneic stem cell transplant with post-transplant cyclophosphamide. These receptors all come from a male patient aged 25-45 years who received an allogeneic stem cell transplant from a related donor, was CMV-positive, and had acute GVHD only. The graft donor may account for some of the T cells.

The chain carries TRBV5-4 and TRBJ2-5, with 8 bases aligning to TRBD1. Germline V CDR1 and CDR2: SGHNT, YYREEE (reference sequence). Trimming took 5 bases from V and 4 from J; bases not matched to a gene: 10. The CDR3 totals 15 residues. CDR3 DNA sequence: TGTGCCAGCAGTTCTCCGACAGGGGAACGAGAGACCCAGTACTTC. As protein: CASSSPTGERETQYF.

V and J are TRBV15 and TRBJ1-2; TRBD1 aligns across 10 bases. CDR3 size: 16 residues. J gave up 5 bases and V 6 bases, and 12 bases lay outside the gene matches. CDR1 is LNHNV and CDR2 is YYDKDF in the germline V gene (reference sequence). DNA of the CDR3: TGTGCCACCAGTCGAGGTGGGACAGGGGAACGGTATGGCTACACCTTC. This codes for CATSRGGTGERYGYTF.

V and J are TRBV6-6 and TRBJ2-7; a weak D match, TRBD1 (5 bases). The V gene's germline CDR1 is MNHNY and CDR2 SVGAGI (reference sequence). Trimming removed 6 bases at V and 7 bases at J, with 13 bases between. The CDR3 runs to 12 residues. The CDR3 DNA follows: TGTGCCAGCAGCCTGACAGATCGGGAGCAGTACTTC. This translates into CASSLTDREQYF.

The chain recombines TRBV19 with TRBJ1-1; D is undetermined. The germline CDR1 and CDR2 sequences are LNHDA and SQIVND (reference sequence). Trimming took 3 bases from V and 4 from J, leaving 3 bases between them. CDR3 size: 11 residues. CDR3 nucleotide sequence: TGTGCCAGTAGTATGAGCACTGAAGCTTTCTTT. It is translated as CASSMSTEAFF.

This clone was counted a single time. The rearrangement uses TRBV10-3 and TRBJ2-1, with D tentatively TRBD2 (5 bases). V was pared by 2 bases and J by 9 bases, with 8 bases between. There are 12 residues in the CDR3. Germline values: CDR1 ENHRY, CDR2 SYGVKD. The CDR3 reads CAISETRGEQFF. CDR3 sequence (DNA): TGTGCCATCAGTGAGACCCGGGGTGAGCAGTTCTTC.

V and J are TRBV7-2 and TRBJ1-2, with 7 bases lining up with TRBD1. Germline assignment: CDR1 SGHTA and CDR2 FQGNSA. This CDR3 has 13 amino acids. Trimming at V came to 5 bases and at J to 3 bases, leaving 3 bases not matched to a gene. The DNA for the CDR3 is TGTGCCAGCAGCCACGGGACAGACTATGGCTACACCTTC. Protein sequence: CASSHGTDYGYTF.

The rearrangement links TRBV9 to TRBJ2-7; 7 bases map to TRBD2. The CDR3 contains 14 residues. Per the germline V gene, CDR1 is SGDLS and CDR2 is YYNGEE. The trim removed 0 bases at V and 1 base at J, leaving 1 base unmatched. CDR3 residues: CASSVGAGSYEQYF. CDR3 DNA sequence: TGTGCCAGCAGCGTAGGAGCGGGGTCCTACGAGCAGTACTTC.

This clone has a handful of counts. The chain combines TRBV7-9 with TRBJ1-3, with D hard to call. The germline gives CDR1 SEHNR, CDR2 FQNEAQ (reference sequence). The V and J ends lost 2 bases and 4 bases respectively, with 18 bases between them. This CDR3 has 17 residues. CDR3 protein: CASSLFGRREAGNTIYF. The CDR3 DNA reads TGTGCCAGCAGCTTATTTGGCCGTCGGGAGGCAGGAAACACCATATATTTT.

This clone was recorded only once. This sequence joins TRBV5-4 and TRBJ1-1; D remains unclear. The V end was cut by 0 bases, the J end by 1 base, with 7 bases between. The CDR3 runs 14 residues. Germline CDR1 reads SGHNT; CDR2 reads YYREEE (reference sequence). CDR3 sequence: CASSLGRGNTEAFF. The DNA of the CDR3 is TGTGCCAGCAGCTTGGGTCGGGGGAACACTGAAGCTTTCTTT.